This T cell receptor beta chain was captured by sequencing in a study of blood T cell repertoires in COVID-19. Study-level information: Sample material is recorded as cDNA or gDNA derived from T cells, B-cell-depleted T cells, or PBMCs.

Sequencing was performed with immunoSEQ multiplex PCR; in TCRdb, only in-frame clones are kept and a portion is missing. This sample has about 160,000 clones; 80% to 90% occur once, and the top ten carry around a fifth. The CDR3 sequence is 18 residues long. CDR1 and CDR2 (germline): LGHNA, YNFKEQ. V lost 0 bases and J lost 0, with 15 bases in between. This TCR was sampled from a woman older than 75 with acute or convalescent COVID-19. The chain links TRBV4-2 to TRBJ2-1, with D maybe TRBD2 (5 bases). The sequencing input was peripheral blood. The DNA of the CDR3 is TGTGCCAGCAGCCAAGATTTCGGGATAGTAGACTCCTACAATGAGCAGTTCTTC. Its translation: CASSQDFGIVDSYNEQFF.